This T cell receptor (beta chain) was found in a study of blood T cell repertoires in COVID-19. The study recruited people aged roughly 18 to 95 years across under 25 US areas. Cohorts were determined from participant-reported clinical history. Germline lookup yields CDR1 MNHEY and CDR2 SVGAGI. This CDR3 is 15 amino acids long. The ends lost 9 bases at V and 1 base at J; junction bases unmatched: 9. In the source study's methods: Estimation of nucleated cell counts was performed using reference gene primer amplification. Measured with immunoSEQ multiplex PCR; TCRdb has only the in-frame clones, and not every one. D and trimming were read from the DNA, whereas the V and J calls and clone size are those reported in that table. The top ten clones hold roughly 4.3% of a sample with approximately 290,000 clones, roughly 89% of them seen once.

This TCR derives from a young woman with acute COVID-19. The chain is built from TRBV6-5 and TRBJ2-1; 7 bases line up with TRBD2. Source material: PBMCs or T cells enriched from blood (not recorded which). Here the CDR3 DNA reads TGTGCCAGTCACCTCATTAGCGGGTCCTACAATGAGCAGTTCTTC. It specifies CASHLISGSYNEQFF.